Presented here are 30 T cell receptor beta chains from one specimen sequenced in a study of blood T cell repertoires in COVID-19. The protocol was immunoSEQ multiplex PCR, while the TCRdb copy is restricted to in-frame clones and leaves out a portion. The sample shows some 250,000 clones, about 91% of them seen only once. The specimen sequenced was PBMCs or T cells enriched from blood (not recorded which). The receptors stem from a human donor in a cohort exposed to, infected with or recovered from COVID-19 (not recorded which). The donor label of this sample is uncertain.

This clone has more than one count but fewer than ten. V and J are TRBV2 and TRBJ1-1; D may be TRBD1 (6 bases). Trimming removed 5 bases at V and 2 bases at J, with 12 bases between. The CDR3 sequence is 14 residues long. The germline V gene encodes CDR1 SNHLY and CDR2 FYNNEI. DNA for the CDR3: TGTGCCAGCAGTAACGGCAGGGGAAACACTGAAGCTTTCTTT. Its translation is CASSNGRGNTEAFF.

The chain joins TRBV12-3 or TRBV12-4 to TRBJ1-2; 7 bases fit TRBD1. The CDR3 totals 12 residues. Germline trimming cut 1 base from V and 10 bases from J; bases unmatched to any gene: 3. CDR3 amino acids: CASSLVDRAYTF. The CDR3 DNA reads TGTGCCAGCAGTTTAGTTGACAGGGCCTACACCTTC.

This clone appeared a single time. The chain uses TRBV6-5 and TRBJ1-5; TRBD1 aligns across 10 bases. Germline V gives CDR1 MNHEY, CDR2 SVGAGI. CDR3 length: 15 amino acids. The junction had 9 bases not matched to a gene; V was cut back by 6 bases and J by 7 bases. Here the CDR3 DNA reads TGTGCCAGCAGGCCCCGGACAGGGGGAGACCAGCCCCAGCATTTT. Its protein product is CASRPRTGGDQPQHF.

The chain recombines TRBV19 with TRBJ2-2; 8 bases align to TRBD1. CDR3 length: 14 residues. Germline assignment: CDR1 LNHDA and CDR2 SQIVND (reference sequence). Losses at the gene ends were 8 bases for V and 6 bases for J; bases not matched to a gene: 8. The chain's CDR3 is CASFPRQGPGELFF. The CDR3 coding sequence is TGTGCCAGTTTCCCTAGACAGGGGCCCGGGGAGCTGTTTTTT.

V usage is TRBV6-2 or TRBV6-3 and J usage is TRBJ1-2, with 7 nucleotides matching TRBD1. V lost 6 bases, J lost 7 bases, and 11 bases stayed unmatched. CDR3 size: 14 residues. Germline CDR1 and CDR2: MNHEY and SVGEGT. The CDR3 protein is CASSRDSGIGGYTF. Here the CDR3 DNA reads TGTGCCAGCAGCCGGGACAGCGGAATCGGTGGCTACACCTTC.

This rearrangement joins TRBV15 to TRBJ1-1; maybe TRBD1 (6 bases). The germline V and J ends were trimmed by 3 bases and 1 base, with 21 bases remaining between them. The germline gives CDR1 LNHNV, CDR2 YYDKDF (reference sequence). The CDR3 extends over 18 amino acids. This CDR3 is CATSRSQTGPRSNTEAFF. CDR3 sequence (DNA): TGTGCCACCAGCAGGTCCCAGACAGGTCCTAGATCGAACACTGAAGCTTTCTTT.

Here the CDR3 reads CASSPNSGQPQHF. CDR3 in DNA: TGCGCCAGCAGCCCTAACTCGGGTCAGCCCCAGCATTTT. The J gene is TRBJ1-5, the V gene TRBV4-1, with D uncertain. V was pared by 4 bases and J by 6 bases, with 10 bases between. Germline loops: CDR1 MGHRA, CDR2 YSYEKL. The CDR3 covers 13 residues.

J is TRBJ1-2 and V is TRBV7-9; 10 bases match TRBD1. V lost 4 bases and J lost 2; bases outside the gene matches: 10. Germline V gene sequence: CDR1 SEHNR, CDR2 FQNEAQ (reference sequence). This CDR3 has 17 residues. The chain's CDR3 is CASSSLVGTGENYGYTF. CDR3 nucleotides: TGTGCCAGCAGCTCACTCGTCGGGACAGGGGAAAACTATGGCTACACCTTC.

Written as DNA, the CDR3 is TGCAGCGTTGAGGACAGGGATGAGCAGTTCTTC. Its translation is CSVEDRDEQFF. The chain links TRBV29-1 to TRBJ2-1, with TRBD1 identical over 8 bases. The CDR3 loop spans 11 amino acids. Germline CDR1 is SQVTM and CDR2 is ANQGSEA. V trimming: 3 bases; J trimming: 8 bases; junction bases outside the gene matches: 0.

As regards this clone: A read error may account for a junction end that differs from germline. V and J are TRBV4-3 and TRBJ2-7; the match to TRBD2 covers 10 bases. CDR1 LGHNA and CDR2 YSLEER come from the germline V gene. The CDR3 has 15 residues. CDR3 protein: CASSQDTSGEYGQYF. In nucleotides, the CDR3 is TGCGCCAGCAGCCAAGATACTAGCGGGGAATACGGGCAGTACTTC.

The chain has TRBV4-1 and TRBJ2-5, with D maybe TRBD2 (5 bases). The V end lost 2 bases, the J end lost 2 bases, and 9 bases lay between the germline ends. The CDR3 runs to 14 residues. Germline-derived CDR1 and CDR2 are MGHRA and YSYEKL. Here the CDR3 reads CASSQFWTQETQYF. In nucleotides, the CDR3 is TGCGCCAGCAGCCAATTTTGGACTCAAGAGACCCAGTACTTC.

CDR3 in DNA: TGTGCCAGCAGCCAAGGTCCGGGGAACTACGAGCAGTACTTC. Its protein is CASSQGPGNYEQYF. V usage is TRBV3-1 (or the pseudogene TRBV3-2) and J usage is TRBJ2-7; weak D call: TRBD2 (5 bases). There are 14 residues in the CDR3. V gave up 1 base and J gave up 3 bases, with 10 bases separating them. Germline V gene lookup returns CDR1 LGHDT and CDR2 YNNKEL (reference sequence).

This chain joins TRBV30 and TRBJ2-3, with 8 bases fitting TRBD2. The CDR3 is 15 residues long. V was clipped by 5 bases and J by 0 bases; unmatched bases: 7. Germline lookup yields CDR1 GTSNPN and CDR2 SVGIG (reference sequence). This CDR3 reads CAWALGGGSTDTQYF. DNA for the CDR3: TGTGCCTGGGCGCTGGGCGGGGGGAGCACAGATACGCAGTATTTT.

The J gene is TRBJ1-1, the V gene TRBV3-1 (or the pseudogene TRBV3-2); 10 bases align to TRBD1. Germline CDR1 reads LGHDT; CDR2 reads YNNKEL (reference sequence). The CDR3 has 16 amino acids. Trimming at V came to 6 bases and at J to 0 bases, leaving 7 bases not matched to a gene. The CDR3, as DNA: TGTGCCAGCAGTCCCGGGACAGGGGACCTGAACACTGAAGCTTTCTTT. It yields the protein CASSPGTGDLNTEAFF.

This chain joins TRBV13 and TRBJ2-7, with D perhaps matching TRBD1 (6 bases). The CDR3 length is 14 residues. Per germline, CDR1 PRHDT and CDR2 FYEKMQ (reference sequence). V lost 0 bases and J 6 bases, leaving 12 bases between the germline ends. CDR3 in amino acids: CASSLGQGWFEQYF. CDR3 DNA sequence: TGTGCCAGCAGCTTAGGGCAGGGGTGGTTCGAGCAGTACTTC.

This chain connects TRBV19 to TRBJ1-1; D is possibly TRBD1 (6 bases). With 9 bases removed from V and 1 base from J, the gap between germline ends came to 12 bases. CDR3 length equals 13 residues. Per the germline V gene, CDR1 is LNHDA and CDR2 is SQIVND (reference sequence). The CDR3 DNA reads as TGTGCCAGCCTTCAGGACAGGAACACTGAAGCTTTCTTT. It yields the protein CASLQDRNTEAFF. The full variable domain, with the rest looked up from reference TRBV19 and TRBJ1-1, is DGGITQSPKYLFRKEGQNVTLSCEQNLNHDAMYWYRQDPGQGLRLIYYSQIVNDFQKGDIAEGYSVSREKKESFPLTVTSAQKNPTAFYLCASLQDRNTEAFFGQGTRLTVV.

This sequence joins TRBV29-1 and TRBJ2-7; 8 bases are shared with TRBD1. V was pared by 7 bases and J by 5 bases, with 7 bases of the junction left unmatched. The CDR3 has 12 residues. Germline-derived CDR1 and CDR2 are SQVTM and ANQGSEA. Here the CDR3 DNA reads TGCAGCGCCGGACAGGGAGGCGACGAGCAGTACTTC. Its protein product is CSAGQGGDEQYF.

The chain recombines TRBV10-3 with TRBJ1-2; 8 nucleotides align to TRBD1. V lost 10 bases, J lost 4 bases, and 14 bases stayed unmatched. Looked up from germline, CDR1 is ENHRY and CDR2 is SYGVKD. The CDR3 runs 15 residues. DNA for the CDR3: TGTGCCACCTTAAAGACAGGGGATTTGGCCTATGGCTACACCTTC. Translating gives CATLKTGDLAYGYTF.

The CDR3 protein is CASSGPGTPSTDTQYF. CDR3 DNA: TGTGCCAGCAGTGGCCCCGGGACACCTAGCACAGATACGCAGTATTTT. The V call is TRBV6-1, the J call TRBJ2-3; weak D call: TRBD1 (6 bases). CDR3 length equals 16 residues. Deletions cut 4 bases from V and 0 bases from J, with 14 bases between. The V gene's germline CDR1 is MNHNS and CDR2 SASEGT.

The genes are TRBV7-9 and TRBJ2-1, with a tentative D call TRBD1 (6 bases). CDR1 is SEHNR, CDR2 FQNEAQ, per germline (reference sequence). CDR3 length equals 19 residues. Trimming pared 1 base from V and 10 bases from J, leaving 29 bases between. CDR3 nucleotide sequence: TGTGCCAGCAGCTTAGTATATTTTGTCGGACGACAGGCCATCGGGGAGCAGTTCTTC. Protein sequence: CASSLVYFVGRQAIGEQFF.

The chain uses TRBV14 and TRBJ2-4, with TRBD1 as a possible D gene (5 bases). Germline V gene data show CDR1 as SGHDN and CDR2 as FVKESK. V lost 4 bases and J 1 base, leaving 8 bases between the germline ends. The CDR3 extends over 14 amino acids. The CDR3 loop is CASSLSGAKNIQYF. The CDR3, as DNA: TGTGCCAGCAGCCTGTCAGGGGCCAAAAACATTCAGTACTTC.

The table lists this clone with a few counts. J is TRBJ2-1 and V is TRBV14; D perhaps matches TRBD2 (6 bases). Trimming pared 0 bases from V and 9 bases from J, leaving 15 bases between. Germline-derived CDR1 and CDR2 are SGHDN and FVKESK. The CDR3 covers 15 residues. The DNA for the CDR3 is TGTGCCAGCAGCCAAGAAACGGGGAGGCTGGGTGAGCAGTTCTTC. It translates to CASSQETGRLGEQFF.

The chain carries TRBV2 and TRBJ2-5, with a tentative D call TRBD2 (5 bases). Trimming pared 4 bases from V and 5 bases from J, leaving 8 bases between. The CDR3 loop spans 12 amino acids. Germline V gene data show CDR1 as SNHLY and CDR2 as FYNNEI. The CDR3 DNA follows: TGTGCCAGCAGTGTGGAGCGGGAGACCCAGTACTTC. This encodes CASSVERETQYF.

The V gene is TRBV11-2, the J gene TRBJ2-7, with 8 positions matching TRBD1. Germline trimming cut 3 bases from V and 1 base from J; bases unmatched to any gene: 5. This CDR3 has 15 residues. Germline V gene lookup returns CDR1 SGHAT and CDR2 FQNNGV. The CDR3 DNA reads TGTGCCAGCAGCTTGGCCGGGACAGGATCCTACGAGCAGTACTTC. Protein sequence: CASSLAGTGSYEQYF.

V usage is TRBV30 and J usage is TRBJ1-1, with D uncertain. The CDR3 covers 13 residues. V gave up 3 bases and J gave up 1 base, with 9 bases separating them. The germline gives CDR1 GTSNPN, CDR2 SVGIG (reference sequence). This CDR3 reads CAWRWARNTEAFF. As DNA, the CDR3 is TGTGCCTGGAGGTGGGCCCGGAACACTGAAGCTTTCTTT.

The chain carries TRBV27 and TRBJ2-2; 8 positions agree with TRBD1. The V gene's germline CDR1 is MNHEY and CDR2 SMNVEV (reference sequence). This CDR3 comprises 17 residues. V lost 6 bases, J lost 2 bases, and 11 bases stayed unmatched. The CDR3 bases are TGTGCCAGCAGCCCCCTTTTTGGGACAGGCAACACCGGGGAGCTGTTTTTT. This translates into CASSPLFGTGNTGELFF.

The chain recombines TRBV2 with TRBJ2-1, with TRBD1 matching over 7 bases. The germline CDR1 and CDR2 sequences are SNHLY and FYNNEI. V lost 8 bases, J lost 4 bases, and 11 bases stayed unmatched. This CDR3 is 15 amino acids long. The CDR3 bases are TGTGCCAGCCTAGGGGACAGCTTAAGTTACAATGAGCAGTTCTTC. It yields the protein CASLGDSLSYNEQFF.

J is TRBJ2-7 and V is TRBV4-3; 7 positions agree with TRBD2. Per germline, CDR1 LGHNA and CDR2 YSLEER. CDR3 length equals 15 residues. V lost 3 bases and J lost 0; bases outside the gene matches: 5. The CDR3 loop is CASSHGWGGSYEQYF. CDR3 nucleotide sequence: TGCGCCAGCAGCCATGGTTGGGGGGGCTCCTACGAGCAGTACTTC.

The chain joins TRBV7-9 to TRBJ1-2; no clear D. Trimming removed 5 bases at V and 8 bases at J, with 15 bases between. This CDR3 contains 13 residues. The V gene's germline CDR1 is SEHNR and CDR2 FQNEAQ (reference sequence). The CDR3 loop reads CASSPTRAGGYTF. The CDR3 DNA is TGTGCCAGCAGCCCAACAAGGGCGGGCGGCTACACCTTC.

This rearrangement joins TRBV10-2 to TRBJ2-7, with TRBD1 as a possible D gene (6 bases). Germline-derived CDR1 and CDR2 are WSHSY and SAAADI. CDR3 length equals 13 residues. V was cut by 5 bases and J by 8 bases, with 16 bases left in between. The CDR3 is CASSSDRKNKQYF. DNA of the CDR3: TGCGCCAGCAGTAGCGACAGGAAAAACAAGCAGTACTTC.